This T cell receptor (beta chain) emerged from a study of blood T cells in healthy people across ages. This clonotype came up a few times. Its antigen is not identified. Study results and limitations: Per million T cells, TCR beta diversity dropped roughly linearly as age increased. Those diversity estimates obtained from one million T cells were thought to be underestimates.

A second PCR, run for roughly 7 to 11 cycles, used a sample-barcoded 5' primer plus a J-beta primer mix. TCRdb itself ran the 5' RACE reads through MiXCR, one entry per CDR3 protein. The data hold roughly 1.9 million distinct CDR3 sequences, with about two fifths observed a single time. Researchers report isolating at least 7 million PBMCs per sample. Extracted total RNA amounted to at least 5.5 micrograms for each sample. Looked up from germline, CDR1 is SGHRS and CDR2 is YFSETQ. V was clipped by 4 bases and J by 8 bases, with 16 bases between them. The length of the CDR3 is 14 residues. The genes are TRBV5-1 and TRBJ2-1; D is unresolved. This receptor was identified in a human donor in good health. The source material was blood. In DNA, the CDR3 is TGCGCCAGCAGCGGTACAGCCACTTACGATGAGCAGTTCTTC. Residues: CASSGTATYDEQFF.